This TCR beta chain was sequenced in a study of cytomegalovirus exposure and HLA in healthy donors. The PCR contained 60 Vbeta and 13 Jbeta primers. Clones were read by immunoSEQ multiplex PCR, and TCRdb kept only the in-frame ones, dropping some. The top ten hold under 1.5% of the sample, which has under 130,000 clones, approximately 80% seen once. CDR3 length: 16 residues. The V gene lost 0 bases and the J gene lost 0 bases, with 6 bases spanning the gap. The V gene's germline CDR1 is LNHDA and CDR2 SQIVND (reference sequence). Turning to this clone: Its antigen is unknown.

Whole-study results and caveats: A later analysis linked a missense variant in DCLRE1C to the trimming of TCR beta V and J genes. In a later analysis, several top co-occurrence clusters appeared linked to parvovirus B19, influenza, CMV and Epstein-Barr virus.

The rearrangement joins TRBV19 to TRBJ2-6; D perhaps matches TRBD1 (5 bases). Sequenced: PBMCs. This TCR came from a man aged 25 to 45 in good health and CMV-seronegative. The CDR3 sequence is CASSIDQGSGANVLTF. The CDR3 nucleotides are TGTGCCAGTAGTATAGATCAGGGCTCTGGGGCCAACGTCCTGACTTTC.